What follows is one T cell receptor beta chain and its context. The time point is: newly diagnosed GD, antithyroid drugs for less than 3 months. RNA from PBMCs was the source of the TCR library. The CDR3 sequence is 13 residues long. The V end lost 2 bases, the J end lost 4 bases, and 8 bases lay between the germline ends. Germline V gene data show CDR1 as ENHRY and CDR2 as SYGVKD. Construction of the TCR beta libraries employed iRepertoire HTBI primers in conjunction with Arm-PCR of CDR3 regions. TCRdb used MiXCR to reprocess the multiplex PCR reads, holding one entry per CDR3 protein. The top ten hold roughly 15% of the sample, which has around 240,000 distinct CDR3 sequences, roughly 18% seen once. The data originate from a study of regulatory T cells in long-lasting Graves disease. These data were likewise used in another study, on T cells in Graves' hyperthyroidism and ophthalmopathy. That report notes: Patients having uncontrolled infection, another autoimmune disease, pregnancy or lactation were not included.

This TCR was sampled from a woman aged 25 to 39 with Graves disease. The starting material was peripheral blood mononuclear cells (PBMCs), obtained at new diagnosis, from a patient treated with antithyroid drugs. The V and J genes are TRBV10-3 and TRBJ1-1; no firm D call. CDR3 in DNA: TGTGCCATCAGTGAGAAGGCGACCACTGAAGCTTTCTTT. It codes for CAISEKATTEAFF.